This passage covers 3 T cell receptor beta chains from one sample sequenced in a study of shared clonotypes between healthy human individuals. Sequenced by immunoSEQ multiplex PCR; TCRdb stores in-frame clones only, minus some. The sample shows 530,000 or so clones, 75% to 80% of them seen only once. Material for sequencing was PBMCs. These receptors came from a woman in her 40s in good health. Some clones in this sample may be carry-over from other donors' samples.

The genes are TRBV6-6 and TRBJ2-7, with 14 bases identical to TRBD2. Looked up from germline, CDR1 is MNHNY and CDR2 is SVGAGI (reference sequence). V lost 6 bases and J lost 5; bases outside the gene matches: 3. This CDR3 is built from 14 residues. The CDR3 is CASRGGLAGDEQYF. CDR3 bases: TGTGCCAGCAGAGGGGGACTAGCGGGAGACGAGCAGTACTTC.

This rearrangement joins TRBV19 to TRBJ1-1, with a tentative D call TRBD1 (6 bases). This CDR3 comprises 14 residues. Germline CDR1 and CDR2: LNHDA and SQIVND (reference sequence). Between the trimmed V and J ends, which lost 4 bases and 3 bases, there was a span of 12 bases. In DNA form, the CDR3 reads TGTGCCAGTAGTACGGCACAGGGTTACACTGAAGCTTTCTTT. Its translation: CASSTAQGYTEAFF.

The CDR3 sequence is CASSDAGGPNTEAFF. CDR3 in DNA: TGTGCCAGCAGTGACGCAGGGGGCCCGAACACTGAAGCTTTCTTT. This chain uses TRBV6-1 with TRBJ1-1, with 8 bases that match TRBD1. The CDR3 has 15 residues. Germline assignment: CDR1 MNHNS and CDR2 SASEGT. The V segment lost 3 bases and the J segment 1 base; nucleotides outside the gene matches: 4.